These 28 T cell receptor beta chains originate from one sample sequenced in a study of T cell responses to AZD1222 COVID-19 vaccine (dated by TCRdb to the early 2020s). The library was obtained by the immunoSEQ multiplex PCR assay. TCRdb stores this immuneACCESS table with in-frame sequences only. Part of the clones is absent; in the studies checked, under half of the shortfall reflects unresolved V genes, and no reason is known for the rest. The sample contains roughly 120,000 clones, around nine tenths of them found a single time. Approximately 17% of the sample is in the top ten clones. The time point label on this specimen signifies: baseline before first vaccination. This material consisted of peripheral blood, taken on day 0 of AZD1222 vaccination. These receptor sequences come from an adult in good health.

V usage is TRBV11-1 and J usage is TRBJ2-7, with TRBD1 matching 7 bases. The CDR3 is made up of 15 amino acids. J was trimmed by 2 bases and V by 2 bases; bases with no gene match: 6. Germline-derived CDR1 and CDR2 are SGHAT and FQDESV (reference sequence). In nucleotides, the CDR3 is TGTGCCAGCAGCTTACGCGGTCAGGGGGCCTACGAGCAGTACTTC. This translates into CASSLRGQGAYEQYF.

The chain uses TRBV2 and TRBJ2-3; 12 bases fit TRBD2. The CDR3 has 17 residues. J gave up 8 bases and V 7 bases, and 16 bases lay outside the gene matches. The germline gives CDR1 SNHLY, CDR2 FYNNEI. The chain's CDR3 is CASKQASGRADQGTQYF. The DNA for the CDR3 is TGTGCCAGCAAGCAAGCTAGCGGGAGGGCCGATCAAGGTACGCAGTATTTT.

This clone has just one count. The chain couples TRBV7-9 to TRBJ2-7, with 9 bases aligning to TRBD1. After removal of 6 bases from V and 4 bases from J, the junction contained 4 bases not matched to a gene. This CDR3 spans 13 amino acids. Germline V gives CDR1 SEHNR, CDR2 FQNEAQ (reference sequence). CDR3 in amino acids: CASSRTGAYEQYV. CDR3 bases: TGTGCCAGCAGTAGGACAGGGGCGTACGAGCAGTACGTC.

The CDR3 protein is CASSFGTGPGDTQYF. In DNA, the CDR3 is TGTGCCAGCAGTTTTGGGACAGGGCCAGGAGATACGCAGTATTTT. The gene calls are TRBV27 and TRBJ2-3; TRBD1 matches at 9 bases. Trimming cost V 3 bases and J 5 bases; bases outside gene matches: 6. Germline-derived CDR1 and CDR2 are MNHEY and SMNVEV (reference sequence). The CDR3 has 15 amino acids.

J is TRBJ1-3 and V is TRBV3-1 (or the pseudogene TRBV3-2), with D uncertain. With 4 bases removed from V and 0 bases from J, the gap between germline ends came to 19 bases. This CDR3 contains 18 residues. The germline V gene has CDR1 LGHDT and CDR2 YNNKEL (reference sequence). CDR3 protein: CASSRTGLFASSGNTIYF. CDR3 nucleotide sequence: TGTGCCAGCAGCCGAACCGGACTTTTCGCAAGCTCTGGAAACACCATATATTTT.

CDR3 DNA sequence: TGCGCCAGCAGCCAATCCCCGGACAGGGTCAACTATGGCTACACCTTC. Encoded protein: CASSQSPDRVNYGYTF. J is TRBJ1-2 and V is TRBV4-1, with 8 bases fitting TRBD1. Germline V gene lookup returns CDR1 MGHRA and CDR2 YSYEKL. Trimming cost V 2 bases and J 2 bases; bases outside gene matches: 7. The CDR3 runs to 16 residues.

In this sample, this clone turned up a few times. This chain connects TRBV27 to TRBJ1-1, with 7 bases aligning to TRBD1. Germline V CDR1 and CDR2: MNHEY, SMNVEV (reference sequence). The CDR3 covers 14 residues. Unmatched junction bases numbered 14, after V lost 10 bases and J lost 6 bases. The CDR3 nucleotides read TGTGCCACCCAGAGGACAGGCTCTTCTTCTGAAGCTTTCTTT. This translates into CATQRTGSSSEAFF.

The chain is built from TRBV9 and TRBJ1-5; no clear D gene. The germline V gene encodes CDR1 SGDLS and CDR2 YYNGEE. Trimming cost V 3 bases and J 7 bases, with 14 bases left between them. CDR3 length equals 14 residues. CDR3 sequence reads: CASSAGRGAQPQHF. The CDR3 region has the DNA TGTGCCAGCAGCGCCGGTCGGGGTGCGCAGCCCCAGCATTTT. Filled out from reference TRBV9 and TRBJ1-5, the complete variable domain reads DSGVTQTPKHLITATGQRVTLRCSPRSGDLSVYWYQQSLDQGLQFLIQYYNGEERAKGNILERFSAQQFPDLHSELNLSSLELGDSALYFCASSAGRGAQPQHFGDGTRLSIL.

Details on this clone: An end of the junction differs from the germline gene, which may be a read error. This chain joins TRBV14 and TRBJ1-1, with 8 bases that match TRBD1. Germline V gives CDR1 SGHDN, CDR2 FVKESK. This CDR3 is 14 amino acids long. DNA of the CDR3: TGTGCCAGCAGCCAAGTTCGAGGACAGGGCGAAGTTTTCTTT. Protein: CASSQVRGQGEVFF.

The J gene is TRBJ1-2, the V gene TRBV19, with no clear D. Germline CDR1 LNHDA, CDR2 SQIVND (reference sequence). The V gene lost 8 bases and the J gene lost 5 bases, with 9 bases spanning the gap. This CDR3 has 11 residues. The chain's CDR3 is CASEGRYGYTF. Here the CDR3 DNA reads TGTGCCAGTGAGGGCCGATATGGCTACACCTTC.

The V call is TRBV1, the J call TRBJ2-7; TRBD2, the table's D call, lacks a check against the DNA. TRBV1 is recorded as a pseudogene. The length of the CDR3 is 11 residues. The CDR3 nucleotides read TGCACCAGCAGCCAAGCTTGCGAGCAGTACTTC. Its translation: CTSSQACEQYF.

The chain links TRBV4-1 to TRBJ2-1; D is perhaps TRBD2 (6 bases). In germline, CDR1 is MGHRA, CDR2 YSYEKL. There are 17 residues in the CDR3. The V end was cut by 0 bases, the J end by 0 bases, with 12 bases between. The CDR3 nucleotides read TGCGCCAGCAGCCAAGAGTTGGGGAGGAGCTCCTACAATGAGCAGTTCTTC. Its protein is CASSQELGRSSYNEQFF.

This rearrangement joins TRBV20-1 to TRBJ1-5, with D tentatively TRBD1 (5 bases). Germline assignment: CDR1 DFQATT and CDR2 SNEGSKA (reference sequence). The CDR3 totals 11 residues. The V end lost 6 bases, the J end lost 11 bases, and 14 bases lay between the germline ends. The CDR3 DNA is TGCAGTGCCTACACAGGCCAGGCCCAGCATTTT. Its protein product is CSAYTGQAQHF.

The chain recombines TRBV6-6 with TRBJ2-7, with 11 positions matching TRBD1. Per germline, CDR1 MNHNY and CDR2 SVGAGI (reference sequence). V lost 0 bases to trimming and J lost 5 bases; unmatched junction nucleotides: 3. CDR3 length: 15 amino acids. The CDR3 region is CASSYSGTGGNEQYF. The CDR3 nucleotides read TGTGCCAGCAGTTACTCCGGGACAGGGGGGAACGAGCAGTACTTC.

V and J are TRBV6-1 and TRBJ2-1, with D possibly matching TRBD2 (6 bases). The CDR3 has 16 amino acids. CDR1 is MNHNS and CDR2 is SASEGT in the germline V gene. V lost 1 base, J lost 1 base, and 11 bases lay in between. The CDR3: CASSEVGGGSYNEQFF. The CDR3 DNA follows: TGTGCCAGCAGTGAAGTCGGTGGGGGGTCCTACAATGAGCAGTTCTTC.

This clone occurred a few times. The chain links TRBV5-6 to TRBJ2-7; D perhaps matches TRBD1 (6 bases). Germline CDR1 SGHDT, CDR2 YYEEEE. The germline V and J ends were trimmed by 1 base and 3 bases, with 11 bases remaining between them. This CDR3 is built from 14 residues. The CDR3 region has the DNA TGTGCCAGCAGCTTGCGGACAGACCGCTACGAGCAGTACGTC. This codes for CASSLRTDRYEQYV.

This clone was seen more than once but under ten times. The J gene is TRBJ1-6, the V gene TRBV30, with D uncertain. The V gene's germline CDR1 is GTSNPN and CDR2 SVGIG (reference sequence). With 4 bases removed from V and 5 bases from J, the gap between germline ends came to 12 bases. The CDR3 extends over 14 amino acids. DNA for the CDR3: TGTGCCTGGACCCCCGACGGGAATAATTCACCCCTCCACTTT. Translated, it gives CAWTPDGNNSPLHF.

This chain uses TRBV6-2 or TRBV6-3 with TRBJ1-1; D is unresolved. In germline, CDR1 is MNHEY, CDR2 SVGEGT. V shed 0 bases and J shed 4 bases, with 9 bases lying between them. This CDR3 is 14 amino acids long. CDR3 in DNA: TGTGCCAGCAGTTACTCCGGGGTCGCCACTGAAGCTTTCTTT. The encoded protein is CASSYSGVATEAFF.

On this clone itself: The same CDR3 can be traced to other DNA sequences in this sample. The chain links TRBV7-2 to TRBJ2-1; D may be TRBD1 (5 bases). The germline V and J ends were trimmed by 5 bases and 0 bases, with 11 bases remaining between them. This CDR3 region has 15 residues. Germline V gene sequence: CDR1 SGHTA, CDR2 FQGNSA. The CDR3 DNA sequence: TGTGCCAGCAGCCTTGGGGCCAGCTCCTACAATGAGCAGTTCTTC. Translation gives CASSLGASSYNEQFF.

The chain combines TRBV5-4 with TRBJ1-2; possibly TRBD1 for D (5 bases). The CDR3 runs to 14 residues. With 4 bases removed from V and 6 bases from J, the gap between germline ends came to 16 bases. In germline, CDR1 is SGHNT, CDR2 YYREEE (reference sequence). The CDR3 coding sequence is TGTGCCAGCAGCCCCCTACCCAGGGTCGATGGCTACACCTTC. Protein product: CASSPLPRVDGYTF.

The chain links TRBV5-1 to TRBJ2-3; the match to TRBD1 covers 7 bases. Losses at the gene ends were 0 bases for V and 11 bases for J; bases not matched to a gene: 9. The CDR3 has 14 amino acids. Germline-derived CDR1 and CDR2 are SGHRS and YFSETQ. DNA for the CDR3: TGCGCCAGCAGCTTGGAGTACCGGGACAGTGGGCAGTATTTT. Translated, it gives CASSLEYRDSGQYF.

The CDR3 DNA reads as TGTGCCAGCAGCCCAATATGGGGGGTGTACACCGGGGAGCTGTTTTTT. The encoded protein is CASSPIWGVYTGELFF. The rearrangement links TRBV11-2 to TRBJ2-2; D is perhaps TRBD2 (6 bases). In germline, CDR1 is SGHAT, CDR2 FQNNGV. Trimming took off 5 bases at V and 3 bases at J, with 16 bases between the two ends. This CDR3 comprises 16 residues.

This clone was observed a few times. The gene calls are TRBV6-5 and TRBJ1-5; no clear D. Between the trimmed V and J ends, which lost 3 bases and 2 bases, there was a span of 8 bases. Germline V CDR1 and CDR2: MNHEY, SVGAGI. The CDR3 has 14 residues. The CDR3 region is CASSYRNGNQPQHF. CDR3 nucleotides: TGTGCCAGCAGTTATAGGAACGGCAATCAGCCCCAGCATTTT.

The chain employs TRBV28 and TRBJ1-5; D unclear. Germline assignment: CDR1 MDHEN and CDR2 SYDVKM. CDR3 length: 14 residues. V shed 2 bases and J shed 2 bases, with 7 bases lying between them. This chain's CDR3 is CASSLGVGNQPQHF. The CDR3 nucleotides are TGTGCCAGCAGTTTAGGCGTGGGCAATCAGCCCCAGCATTTT. The full variable domain, completed using reference TRBV28 and TRBJ1-5, is DVKVTQSSRYLVKRTGEKVFLECVQDMDHENMFWYRQDPGLGLRLIYFSYDVKMKEKGDIPEGYSVSREKKERFSLILESASTNQTSMYLCASSLGVGNQPQHFGDGTRLSIL.

The chain combines TRBV7-8 with TRBJ1-2; 7 bases agree with TRBD1. The V gene end was trimmed by 4 bases and the J gene end by 6 bases; junction bases not matched to a gene: 8. The CDR3 runs to 14 residues. CDR1 is SGHVS and CDR2 is FQNEAQ in the germline V gene. Here the CDR3 DNA reads TGTGCCAGCAGCTCATGGAAGGGGGCGGATGGCTACACCTTC. It codes for CASSSWKGADGYTF.

The gene calls are TRBV24-1 and TRBJ2-7, with D perhaps matching TRBD2 (5 bases). CDR3 size: 11 residues. V was clipped by 2 bases and J by 9 bases, with 7 bases between them. The germline V gene has CDR1 KGHDR and CDR2 SFDVKD. CDR3 sequence reads: CATSDWAGQYF. CDR3 bases: TGTGCCACCAGTGATTGGGCGGGGCAGTACTTC.

The chain is built from TRBV23-1 and TRBJ1-3; no firm D call. TRBV23-1 is an ORF for which the function is uncertain. Trimming removed 8 bases from V and 8 bases from J, with 13 bases in between. CDR3 length: 12 amino acids. This chain's CDR3 is CASGLRPDTIYF. As DNA, the CDR3 is TGCGCCAGCGGTCTGAGGCCGGACACCATATATTTT.

The V gene is TRBV2, the J gene TRBJ1-6; D ambiguous. CDR3 length equals 13 residues. Trimming pared 0 bases from V and 14 bases from J, leaving 11 bases between. Germline assignment: CDR1 SNHLY and CDR2 FYNNEI. The CDR3 DNA reads TGTGCCAGCAGTGAAGCGGCCCCCACTGCCCTCCACTTT. It codes for CASSEAAPTALHF.